The present T cell receptor beta chain was sequenced within a study of blood T cell repertoires in COVID-19. At the level of the study: The United States, Italy and Spain were the sources of the acute and convalescent COVID-19 samples. PBMCs, B-cell-depleted T cells, or T cells provided the cDNA or gDNA that made up the material.

This CDR3 spans 15 amino acids. Germline-derived CDR1 and CDR2 are SGHNT and YYREEE (reference sequence). V was pared by 0 bases and J by 2 bases, with 4 bases of the junction left unmatched. As handled by the study authors: For nucleated cells, counts were estimated from reference gene primer amplification. Sequenced by immunoSEQ multiplex PCR; TCRdb stores in-frame clones only, minus some. The V and J calls and clone size were taken over from that table, and D and trimming were inferred from the DNA. Found here are 130,000 to 150,000 clones, 80% to 90% of them singletons; the top ten hold 7.2%. The chain couples TRBV5-4 to TRBJ1-2, with TRBD1 matching 7 bases. The TCR was taken from a woman aged 50 to 60 in a cohort sampled during active or convalescent COVID-19. The specimen sequenced was peripheral blood. The CDR3 DNA sequence: TGTGCCAGCAGCTTGGGAGGGACAGAAAACTATGGCTACACCTTC. Translating gives CASSLGGTENYGYTF. The full variable domain, with the rest looked up from reference TRBV5-4 and TRBJ1-2, is ETGVTQSPTHLIKTRGQQVTLRCSSQSGHNTVSWYQQALGQGPQFIFQYYREEENGRGNFPPRFSGLQFPNYSSELNVNALELDDSALYLCASSLGGTENYGYTFGSGTRLTVV.